This is a list of T cell receptor beta chains from one sample in a study of OX40 agonist ivuxolimab in advanced cancers. Generated by immunoSEQ multiplex PCR, the TCRdb table keeps only in-frame clones and is missing some. Of approximately 54,000 clones in the sample, roughly 90% were seen once. The sample was CD4+ or CD8+ T cells sorted from blood, taken in a trial of the OX40 agonist ivuxolimab. These receptors all stem from an adult with an advanced solid tumor such as melanoma, head and neck, liver or kidney cancer. Each CDR3 is given with its conserved first and last residue. The D gene is left open where the match is weak. The size field is filled for only some rows; it gives once, few, many or a size class.

clone size,V gene,J gene,D gene,CDR3 DNA,CDR3 protein
-,TRBV12-5,TRBJ2-7,TRBD2,TGTGCTAGTGGTTTGGTCGGACGACTAGCGGGCTACGAGCAGTACTTC,CASGLVGRLAGYEQYF
once,TRBV6-1,TRBJ1-2,-,TGTGCCAGCAGTGAAGGGCCTACCTACTTAGGCTACACCTTC,CASSEGPTYLGYTF
-,TRBV6-5,TRBJ1-2,-,TGTGCCAGCAGTTACTCTCCGCTTGCAGGGAACTATGGCTACACCTTC,CASSYSPLAGNYGYTF
once,TRBV7-2,TRBJ2-3,TRBD2,TGTGCCAGCAGCTTAGGTTTGCGGGGGGGCACAGATACGCAGTATTTT,CASSLGLRGGTDTQYF
-,TRBV27,TRBJ2-1,-,TGTGCCAGCAGTTCCGTCGGACGCTCCTACAATGAGCAGTTCTTC,CASSSVGRSYNEQFF
-,TRBV7-3,TRBJ2-1,TRBD2,TGTGCCAGCAGCTCCTGGGGGACTAGCGGCTCCAATGAGCAGTTCTTC,CASSSWGTSGSNEQFF
-,TRBV19,TRBJ2-6,TRBD1,TGTGCCAGCTGGGACTCCGGGACAGGGCTCGGAGGGGCCAACGTCCTGACTTTC,CASWDSGTGLGGANVLTF
-,TRBV19,TRBJ2-3,-,TGTGCCAGTAGTATGGGAGGTCCAGATACGCAGTATTTT,CASSMGGPDTQYF
-,TRBV5-6,TRBJ2-7,-,TGTGCCAGCTGTCAGGGGAGCTCCTACGAGCAGTACTTC,CASCQGSSYEQYF
few,TRBV5-1,TRBJ1-2,-,TGCGCCAGCAGCTACACCGGGTTCCCGGAGCTCTATGGCTACACCTTC,CASSYTGFPELYGYTF
-,TRBV15,TRBJ1-5,-,TGTGCCACCAGCAGAGCGACAGGTAGCAATCAGCCCCAGCATTTT,CATSRATGSNQPQHF
-,TRBV7-2,TRBJ1-2,-,TGTGCCACCCCAACGGGGCTTGGTTATGGCTACACCTTC,CATPTGLGYGYTF
-,TRBV19,TRBJ1-1,TRBD1,TGTGCCAGTAGTAGGCAAACAGGGGGCGAAGCTTTCTTT,CASSRQTGGEAFF
-,TRBV20-1,TRBJ1-1,-,TGCAGTGCCACGGCAGGGGTTAGGGCTTTCTTT,CSATAGVRAFF
-,TRBV5-1,TRBJ2-1,-,TGCGCCAGCAGCCACGGGACGGTCGAGGATGAGCAGTTCTTC,CASSHGTVEDEQFF
-,TRBV30,TRBJ1-5,-,TGTGCCTGGAGTGTACGGGTCGATCAGCCCCAGCATTTT,CAWSVRVDQPQHF
-,TRBV4-1,TRBJ2-3,-,TGCGCCAGCAGCCAAGGACCCCTTGCGCTTGGGGGCACAGATACGCAGTATTTT,CASSQGPLALGGTDTQYF
-,TRBV5-1,TRBJ2-3,-,TGCGCCAGCAGCTTGCGGGACACAGATACGCAGTATTTT,CASSLRDTDTQYF
once,TRBV28,TRBJ2-5,TRBD2,TGTGCCAGCACTCGGGGGGGCCAAGAGACCCAGTACTTC,CASTRGGQETQYF
-,TRBV30,TRBJ1-6,TRBD1,TGTGCCTGGAGTGTAGGCCAGGGGGGATCACCCCTCCACTTT,CAWSVGQGGSPLHF
-,TRBV2,TRBJ2-5,-,TGTGCCAGCGGGGGACCCATCCAAGAGACCCAGTACTTC,CASGGPIQETQYF
-,TRBV7-9,TRBJ2-1,TRBD1,TGTGCCAGCAGCCGTACAGGGGGCGCCTACAATGAGCAGTTCTTC,CASSRTGGAYNEQFF
few,TRBV19,TRBJ1-1,-,TGTGCCACCTTAAAGGGGACCGAAGCTTTCTTT,CATLKGTEAFF
-,TRBV18,TRBJ2-4,-,TGTGCCAGCTCACCAGCTGCCGTCCGGGTGGCCAAAAACATTCAGTACTTC,CASSPAAVRVAKNIQYF
-,TRBV14,TRBJ2-2,-,TGTGCCAGCAGCCAAGATTTGTCCGGGGAGCTGTTTTTT,CASSQDLSGELFF
few,TRBV6-1,TRBJ2-3,-,TGTGCCGGCTTGGAGGGCCCTCACACAGATACGCAGTATTTT,CAGLEGPHTDTQYF
once,TRBV11-2,TRBJ2-7,-,TGTGCCAGCAGCCCTATTACCCAGTACTACGAGCAGTACTTC,CASSPITQYYEQYF
few,TRBV9,TRBJ2-2,TRBD1,TGTGCCAGCAGCGTAGAGGGGGCGAGCACCGGGGAGCTGTTTTTT,CASSVEGASTGELFF
once,TRBV6-6,TRBJ1-2,-,TGTGCCAGTTCGGAACAAGACTATGGCTACACCTTC,CASSEQDYGYTF
-,TRBV27,TRBJ1-2,-,TGTGCCAGCAGTTCACAGGGACGAGGAAATGGCTACACCTTC,CASSSQGRGNGYTF
-,TRBV2,TRBJ1-1,-,TGTGCCAGCAGTGAATATTTATCTCCGGTGGGAACTGAAGCTTTCTTT,CASSEYLSPVGTEAFF
-,TRBV6-1,TRBJ2-5,-,TGTGCCAGCGGGACTGTCACGGGTTTCCAAGAGACCCAGTACTTC,CASGTVTGFQETQYF
-,TRBV11-2,TRBJ1-4,-,TGTGCCAGCAGCCCGGGACGGGGTCCTAATGAAAAACTGTTTTTT,CASSPGRGPNEKLFF
-,TRBV2,TRBJ2-6,TRBD1,TGTGCCAGCAGGGAGACAGGGTACGGGGCCAACGTCCTGACTTTC,CASRETGYGANVLTF
-,TRBV5-1,TRBJ2-7,TRBD1,TGCGCCAGCAGCGTTGGACAGGGGGCCTACGAGCAGTACTTC,CASSVGQGAYEQYF
-,TRBV19,TRBJ2-7,-,TGTGCCAGTAGTTCCCCTAATCAGGGGTCACACGAGCAGTACTTC,CASSSPNQGSHEQYF
-,TRBV28,TRBJ1-2,-,TGTGCCCTAAGGGGGGCTGGCTATGGCTACACCTTC,CALRGAGYGYTF
-,TRBV7-9,TRBJ1-4,-,TGTGCCAGCAGCCCAGGGCGAGGGAGTGAAAAACTGTTTTTT,CASSPGRGSEKLFF
-,TRBV7-3,TRBJ2-3,-,TGTGCCAGCAGCTTAAACCCCCAGCACACAGATACGCAGTATTTT,CASSLNPQHTDTQYF
few,TRBV25-1,TRBJ2-7,-,TGTGCCAGCAGTGTCGCTGGTAGCTCCTACGAGCAGTACTTC,CASSVAGSSYEQYF
-,TRBV27,TRBJ2-1,-,TGTGCCAGCAGTGGCGACAGCCCCTTGGATCGGCAGTTCTTC,CASSGDSPLDRQFF
-,TRBV21-1,TRBJ2-7,-,TGTGCCAGCAGCAAAAAAGTAGCGTACTACGAGCAGTACTTC,CASSKKVAYYEQYF
-,TRBV18,TRBJ2-5,-,TGTGCCAGCTCTCCGGGGGAGACCCAGTACTTC,CASSPGETQYF
-,TRBV29-1,TRBJ2-1,-,TGCAGCGCCGGGAGCCCCCCCTACAATGAGCAGTTCTTC,CSAGSPPYNEQFF
-,TRBV28,TRBJ1-2,TRBD1,TGTGCCAGCAATCGTGGAGGGGGCGCTCATGGCTACACCTTC,CASNRGGGAHGYTF
-,TRBV28,TRBJ2-2,TRBD2,TGTGCCAGCAGTTTAGACGGGAGGTCCTACACCGGGGAGCTGTTTTTT,CASSLDGRSYTGELFF
-,TRBV29-1,TRBJ1-3,-,TGCAGCGCCTCAGAGTCCTCTGGAAACACCATATATTTT,CSASESSGNTIYF
-,TRBV7-3,TRBJ2-1,-,TGTGCCAGCAGCTTCGGCGAGAATGAGCAGTTCTTC,CASSFGENEQFF
-,TRBV5-6,TRBJ1-2,-,TGTGCCAGCAGCTTGTACGGGACCAGTAACTATGGCTACACCTTC,CASSLYGTSNYGYTF